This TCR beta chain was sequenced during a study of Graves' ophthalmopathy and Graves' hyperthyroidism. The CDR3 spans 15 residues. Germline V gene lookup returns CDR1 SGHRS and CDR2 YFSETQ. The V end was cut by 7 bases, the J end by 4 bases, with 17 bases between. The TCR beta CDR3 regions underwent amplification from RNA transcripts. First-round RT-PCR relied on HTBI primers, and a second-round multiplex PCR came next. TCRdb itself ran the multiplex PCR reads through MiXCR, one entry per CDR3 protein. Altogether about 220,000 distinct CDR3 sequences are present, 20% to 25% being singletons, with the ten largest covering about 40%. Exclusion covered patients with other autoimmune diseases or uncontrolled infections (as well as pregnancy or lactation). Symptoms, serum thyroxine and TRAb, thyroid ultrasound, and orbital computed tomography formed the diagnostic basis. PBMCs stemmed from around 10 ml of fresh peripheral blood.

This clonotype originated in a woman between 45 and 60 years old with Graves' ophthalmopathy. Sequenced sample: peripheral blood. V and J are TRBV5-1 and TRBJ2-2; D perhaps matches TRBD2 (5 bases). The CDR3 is CASALLAGSTGELFF. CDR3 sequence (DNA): TGCGCCAGCGCCCTTTTGGCGGGTTCCACCGGGGAGCTGTTTTTT.